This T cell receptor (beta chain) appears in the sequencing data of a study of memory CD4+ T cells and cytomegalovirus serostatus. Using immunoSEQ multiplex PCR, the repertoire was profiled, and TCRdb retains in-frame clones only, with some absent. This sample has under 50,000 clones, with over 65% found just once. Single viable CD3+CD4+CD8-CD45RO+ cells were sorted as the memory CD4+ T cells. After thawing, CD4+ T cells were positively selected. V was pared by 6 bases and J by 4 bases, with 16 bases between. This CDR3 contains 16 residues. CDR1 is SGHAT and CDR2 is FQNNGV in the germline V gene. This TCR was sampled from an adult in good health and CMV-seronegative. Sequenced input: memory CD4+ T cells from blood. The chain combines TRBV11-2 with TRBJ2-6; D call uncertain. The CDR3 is CASSPTMATGANVLTF. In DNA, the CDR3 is TGTGCCAGCAGTCCAACGATGGCTACCGGGGCCAACGTCCTGACTTTC.